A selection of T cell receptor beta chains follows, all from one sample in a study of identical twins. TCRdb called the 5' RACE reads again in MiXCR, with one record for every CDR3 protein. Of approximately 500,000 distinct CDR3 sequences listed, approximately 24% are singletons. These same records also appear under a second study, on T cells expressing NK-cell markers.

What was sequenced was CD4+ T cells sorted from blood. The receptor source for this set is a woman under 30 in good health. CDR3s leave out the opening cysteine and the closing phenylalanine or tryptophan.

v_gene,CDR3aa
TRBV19,ASNGGGATYSNQPQH
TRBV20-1,SASDTGISGYT
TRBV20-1,SASPAGGNEQF
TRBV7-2,ASSFSRQETQY
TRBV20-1,SAKLAGIYEQY
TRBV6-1,ASSRLYRVGDNEQF
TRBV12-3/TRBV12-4,ASSFRGGDYEQY
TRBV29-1,SVLLSNREEKLF
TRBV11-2,ASSFRARDTQY
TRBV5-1,ASSSGQEGTDTQY
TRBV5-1,ASSSGQAGLNSPLH
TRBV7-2,ASSLFGEGELF
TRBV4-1,ASSQEGVGSPLH
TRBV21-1,ASSARDNSDTQY
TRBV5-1,ASSLGGTAGANVLT
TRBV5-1,ASSSRPGDHYEQY
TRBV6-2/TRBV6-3,ASSPNRGQDQETQY
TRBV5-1,ASGGAGASYNEQF
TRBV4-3,ASSQDSTLSYEQY
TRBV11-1,ASSRPRGGAGTNEKLF
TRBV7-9,ASSLGVNYGYT
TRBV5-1,ASKPSGSNEQF
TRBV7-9,ASSPRRDSTEAF
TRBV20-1,SARRSSGGKTDTQY
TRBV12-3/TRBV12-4,ASSPLRTGYEQY
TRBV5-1,ASSLVLGDYEQY
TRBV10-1,ASSESGQGETQY
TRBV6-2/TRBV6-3,ASSRLAGENIQY
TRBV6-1,ASSADGTSGSQPISYEQY
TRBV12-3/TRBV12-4,ASNTLAGGPDEQY
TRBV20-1,SVMESEAF
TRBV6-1,ASIPEGEAAYNEQF
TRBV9,ASSVGGGFNTGELF
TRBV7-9,ASSSPASGVTYEQY
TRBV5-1,ASSPTPGQGAPGYT
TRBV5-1,ASTPSAENTEAF
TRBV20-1,SVGRGVTDTQY
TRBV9,ASSYLQSGEQY
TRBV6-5,ASSYSRTSGRWDTQY
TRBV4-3,ASSQDHSVGATNEKLF
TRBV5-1,ASSRTGVGANVLT
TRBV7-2,ASSPGTTTYNEQF
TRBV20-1,RVSSTDTQY
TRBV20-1,SAREWTGVWTDTQY
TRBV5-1,ASSYTGGTEAF
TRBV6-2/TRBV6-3,ASRLTLADSYEQY
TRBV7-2,ASSWSMGAGANVLT
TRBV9,ASSVVPGYNEQF
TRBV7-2,ASSSMGGFTDTQY
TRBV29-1,SALRANTEAF
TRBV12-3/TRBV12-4,ASSRLGRGTYEQY
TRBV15,ATGDRTLFNEQF
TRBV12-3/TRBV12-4,ASSRTSGNPYEQY
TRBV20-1,SAYTSAGNTIY
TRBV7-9,ASSLSTGGSYGYT
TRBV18,ASSRGTVQETQY
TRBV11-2,ASSLGTSRRYNEQF
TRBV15,ATSRSQGETQY
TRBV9,ASSSLGTSGGAHEQF
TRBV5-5,ASSQYGTSNTEAF